This T cell receptor (beta chain) was recorded in a study of blood T cell repertoires in COVID-19. The wider study: Specimens from acute and convalescent COVID-19 originated in the United States, Italy and Spain.

With 3 bases removed from V and 3 bases from J, the gap between germline ends came to 15 bases. Germline lookup yields CDR1 SGDLS and CDR2 YYNGEE. The CDR3 loop spans 15 amino acids. The method was immunoSEQ multiplex PCR; TCRdb's version includes in-frame clones alone and lacks a portion of them. The profile covers around 200,000 clones, with about 88% appearing a single time and about 4.7% taken by the ten largest. The V and J genes are TRBV9 and TRBJ1-1, with D possibly TRBD1 on 5 matching bases. The sample was PBMCs or T cells enriched from blood (not recorded which). The clonotype comes from a woman in her twenties or thirties who had been exposed to COVID-19. The CDR3 nucleotides are TGTGCCAGCAGCGGTAAGGGGTGGTCAGACACTGAAGCTTTCTTT. Translated, it gives CASSGKGWSDTEAFF.